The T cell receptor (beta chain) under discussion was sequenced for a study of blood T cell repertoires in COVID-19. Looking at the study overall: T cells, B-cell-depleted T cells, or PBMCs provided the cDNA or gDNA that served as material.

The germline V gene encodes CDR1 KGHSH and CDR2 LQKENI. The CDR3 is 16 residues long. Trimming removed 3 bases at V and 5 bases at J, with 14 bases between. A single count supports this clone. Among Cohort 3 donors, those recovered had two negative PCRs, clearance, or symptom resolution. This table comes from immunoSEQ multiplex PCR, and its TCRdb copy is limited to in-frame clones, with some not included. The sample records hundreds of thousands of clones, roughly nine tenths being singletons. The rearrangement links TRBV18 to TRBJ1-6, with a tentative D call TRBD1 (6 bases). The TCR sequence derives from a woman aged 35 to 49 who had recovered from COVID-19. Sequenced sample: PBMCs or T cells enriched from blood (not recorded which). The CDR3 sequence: CASSPVGAADNSPLHF. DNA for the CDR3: TGTGCCAGCTCACCTGTGGGGGCTGCGGATAATTCACCCCTCCACTTT.